Listed here are 6 T cell receptor beta chains from one sample, sequenced in a study of T cells in Graves' hyperthyroidism and ophthalmopathy. Regions amplified from RNA transcripts were the TCR beta CDR3 regions. The HTBI primer set drove a first-round RT-PCR of the TCR CDR3. TCRdb independently ran MiXCR on the multiplex PCR reads; one entry per CDR3 protein. There are under 750,000 distinct CDR3 sequences in the sample; roughly a sixth occur only once, and 15% to 20% lies in the top ten. Sequenced material: blood. These receptors all come from a woman aged 50 to 60 with Graves' hyperthyroidism that later progressed to Graves' ophthalmopathy.

This clonotype was counted at least ten times. V and J are TRBV5-6 and TRBJ2-5; 7 bases are shared with TRBD2. The junction had 7 bases not matched to a gene; V was cut back by 0 bases and J by 5 bases. Germline values: CDR1 SGHDT, CDR2 YYEEEE. This CDR3 has 15 residues. The CDR3 reads CASSLVWQGGETQYF. CDR3 coding DNA: TGTGCCAGCAGCTTGGTCTGGCAGGGAGGGGAGACCCAGTACTTC.

The chain is built from TRBV6-1 and TRBJ1-1; TRBD1 agrees at 9 bases. The CDR3 is 14 residues long. Per germline, CDR1 MNHNS and CDR2 SASEGT. V trimming: 6 bases; J trimming: 4 bases; junction bases outside the gene matches: 6. The CDR3 bases are TGTGCCAGCAGAACGGGACAGGGCGTCACTGAAGCTTTCTTT. It translates to CASRTGQGVTEAFF.

The chain is built from TRBV5-5 and TRBJ2-7; TRBD2 matches 14 bases. CDR1 is SGHKS and CDR2 is YYEKEE in the germline V gene (reference sequence). The CDR3 is made up of 16 amino acids. V shed 4 bases, J shed 5 bases, and the junction held 8 bases outside the gene matches. DNA for the CDR3: TGTGCCAGCAGCCGCGAGACTAGCGGGGGGGCACACGAGCAGTACTTC. The encoded protein is CASSRETSGGAHEQYF.

The chain uses TRBV27 and TRBJ2-1; D not resolved. This CDR3 has 14 residues. V gave up 5 bases and J gave up 8 bases, with 16 bases separating them. Looked up from germline, CDR1 is MNHEY and CDR2 is SMNVEV (reference sequence). As DNA, the CDR3 is TGTGCCAGCAGTAACGTTGACCGATTCCATGAGCAGTTCTTC. It yields the protein CASSNVDRFHEQFF.

The V call is TRBV20-1, the J call TRBJ1-2; 8 bases line up with TRBD1. Germline V gene lookup returns CDR1 DFQATT and CDR2 SNEGSKA (reference sequence). V gave up 3 bases and J gave up 1 base; unmatched junction bases: 10. The CDR3 has 16 residues. DNA for the CDR3: TGCAGTGCTAGTCCCGGGACAGGAACCTTTAACTATGGCTACACCTTC. It yields the protein CSASPGTGTFNYGYTF.

The table lists this clonotype with many counts. V usage is TRBV11-2 and J usage is TRBJ1-5; D call uncertain. Germline V gene sequence: CDR1 SGHAT, CDR2 FQNNGV. The CDR3 runs to 13 residues. Deletions cut 3 bases from V and 6 bases from J, with 9 bases between. CDR3 nucleotide sequence: TGTGCCAGCAGCTTCGGTGGCGGTCAGCCCCAGCATTTT. It is translated as CASSFGGGQPQHF.